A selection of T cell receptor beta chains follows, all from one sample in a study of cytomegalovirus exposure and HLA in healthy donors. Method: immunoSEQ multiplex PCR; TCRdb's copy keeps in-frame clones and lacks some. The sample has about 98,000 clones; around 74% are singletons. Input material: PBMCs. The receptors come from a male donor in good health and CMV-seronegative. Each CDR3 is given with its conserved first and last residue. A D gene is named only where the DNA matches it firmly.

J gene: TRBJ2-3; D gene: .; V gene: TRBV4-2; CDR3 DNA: TGTGCCAGCAGCCAAGAGTCTAGCCCCCGGACCGATACGCAGTATTTT; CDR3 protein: CASSQESSPRTDTQYF
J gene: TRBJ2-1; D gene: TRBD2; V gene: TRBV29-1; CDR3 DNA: TGCAGCGTTGAAGATCGGGACGGGAGGAGGATCCATGAGCAGTTCTTC; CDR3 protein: CSVEDRDGRRIHEQFF
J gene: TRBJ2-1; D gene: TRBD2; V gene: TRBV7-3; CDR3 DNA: TGTGCCAGCAGCTTAGTCGGGACTAGCATCTACAATGAGCAGTTCTTC; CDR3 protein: CASSLVGTSIYNEQFF
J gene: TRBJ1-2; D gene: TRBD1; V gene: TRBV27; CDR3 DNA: TGTGCCAGCCGAAGGACAGGGAGCAACTATGGCTACACCTTC; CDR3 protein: CASRRTGSNYGYTF
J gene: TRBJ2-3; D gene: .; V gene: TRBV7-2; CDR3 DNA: TGTGCCAGCAGCTTAGCGGGAGGTCCTGGCACAGATACGCAGTATTTT; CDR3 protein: CASSLAGGPGTDTQYF
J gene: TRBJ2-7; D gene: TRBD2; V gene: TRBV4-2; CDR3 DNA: TGTGCCAGCAGCCAACGACTAGCGGGCTACGAGCAGTACTTC; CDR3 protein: CASSQRLAGYEQYF
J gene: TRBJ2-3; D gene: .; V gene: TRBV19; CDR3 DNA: TGTGCCAGTAGTATAGGGACCAGCGGGCCCACAGATACGCAGTATTTT; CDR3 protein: CASSIGTSGPTDTQYF
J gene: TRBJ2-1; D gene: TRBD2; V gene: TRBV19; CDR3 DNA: TGTGCCAGTGGGGAGCGGACTAGCGGGATATATGAGCAGTTCTTC; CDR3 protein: CASGERTSGIYEQFF
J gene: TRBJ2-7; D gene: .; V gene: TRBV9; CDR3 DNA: TGTGCCAGCAGCGTAAGTGCTCTGAGCGAGCAGTACTTC; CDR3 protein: CASSVSALSEQYF
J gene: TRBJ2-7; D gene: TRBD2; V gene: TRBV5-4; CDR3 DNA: TGTGCCAGCAGCCCCACTAGCGGGAGTAGCTACGAGCAGTACTTC; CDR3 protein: CASSPTSGSSYEQYF
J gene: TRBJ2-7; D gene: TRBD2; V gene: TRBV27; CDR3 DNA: TGTGCCAGCAGCCCACCCAGGACTAGCGGGATCTACGAGCAGTACTTC; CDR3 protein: CASSPPRTSGIYEQYF
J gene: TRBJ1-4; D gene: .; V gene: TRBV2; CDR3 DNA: TGTGCCAGTCACAGGGCCTATCGAACTAATGAAAAACTGTTTTTT; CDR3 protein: CASHRAYRTNEKLFF
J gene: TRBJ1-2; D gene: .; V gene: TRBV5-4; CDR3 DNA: TGTGCCAGCAGCTTCGGGGTCTATGGCTACACCTTC; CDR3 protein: CASSFGVYGYTF
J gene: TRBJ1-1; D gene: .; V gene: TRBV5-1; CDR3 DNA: TGCGCCAGCAGTGGGGACAAGTCGATAGGCACTGAAGCTTTCTTT; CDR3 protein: CASSGDKSIGTEAFF
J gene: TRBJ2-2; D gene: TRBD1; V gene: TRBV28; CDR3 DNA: TGTGCCAGCAGTATTTACAGGGGGAACACCGGGGAGCTGTTTTTT; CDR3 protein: CASSIYRGNTGELFF
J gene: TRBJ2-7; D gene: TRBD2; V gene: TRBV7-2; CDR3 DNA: TGTGCCAGCAGCACTAGCGGGGGACTAGTGGCCTACGAGCAGTACTTC; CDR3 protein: CASSTSGGLVAYEQYF
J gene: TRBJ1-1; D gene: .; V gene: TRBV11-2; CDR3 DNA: TGTGCCAGCAGCCCTAGCTACAGGGTCCCTGAAGCTTTCTTT; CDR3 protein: CASSPSYRVPEAFF
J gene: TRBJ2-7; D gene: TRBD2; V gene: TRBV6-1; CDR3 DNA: TGTGCCAGCCCGGGGGGCGGGAGGGATACCTACGAGCAGTACTTC; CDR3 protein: CASPGGGRDTYEQYF